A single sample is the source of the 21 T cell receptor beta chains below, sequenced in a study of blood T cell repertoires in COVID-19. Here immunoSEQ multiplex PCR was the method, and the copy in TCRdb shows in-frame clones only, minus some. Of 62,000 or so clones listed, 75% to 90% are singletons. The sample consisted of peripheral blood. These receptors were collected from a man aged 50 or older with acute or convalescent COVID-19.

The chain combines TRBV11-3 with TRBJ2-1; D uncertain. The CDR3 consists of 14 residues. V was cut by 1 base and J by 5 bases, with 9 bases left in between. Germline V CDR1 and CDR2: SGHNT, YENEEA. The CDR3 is CASSLVSGDNEQFF. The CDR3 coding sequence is TGTGCCAGCAGCTTAGTATCCGGAGACAATGAGCAGTTCTTC.

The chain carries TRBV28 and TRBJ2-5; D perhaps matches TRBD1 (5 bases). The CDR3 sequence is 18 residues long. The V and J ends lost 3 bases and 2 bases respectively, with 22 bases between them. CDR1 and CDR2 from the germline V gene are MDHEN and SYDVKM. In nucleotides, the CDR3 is TGTGCCAGCAGTTTGAATGCGAAGGGGCTCCTAGGGCAAGAGACCCAGTACTTC. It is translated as CASSLNAKGLLGQETQYF.

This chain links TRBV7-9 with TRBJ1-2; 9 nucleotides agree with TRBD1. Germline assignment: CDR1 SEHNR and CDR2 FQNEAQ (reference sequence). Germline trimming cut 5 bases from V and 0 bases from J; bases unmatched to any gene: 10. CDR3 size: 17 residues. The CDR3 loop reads CASSGTGQGPANYGYTF. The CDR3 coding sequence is TGTGCCAGCAGCGGCACGGGACAGGGACCAGCTAACTATGGCTACACCTTC.

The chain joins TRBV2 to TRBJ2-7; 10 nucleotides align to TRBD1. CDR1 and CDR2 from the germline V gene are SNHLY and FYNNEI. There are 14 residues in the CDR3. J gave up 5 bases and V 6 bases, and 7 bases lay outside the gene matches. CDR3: CASRFPGQGNEQYV. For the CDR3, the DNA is TGTGCCAGCAGGTTTCCGGGACAGGGGAACGAGCAGTACGTC.

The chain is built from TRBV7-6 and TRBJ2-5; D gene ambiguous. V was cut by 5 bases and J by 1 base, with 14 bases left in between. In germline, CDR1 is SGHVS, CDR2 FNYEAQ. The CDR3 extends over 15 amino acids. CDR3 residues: CASSPQPGFQETQYF. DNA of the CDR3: TGTGCCAGCAGCCCGCAACCGGGTTTCCAAGAGACCCAGTACTTC.

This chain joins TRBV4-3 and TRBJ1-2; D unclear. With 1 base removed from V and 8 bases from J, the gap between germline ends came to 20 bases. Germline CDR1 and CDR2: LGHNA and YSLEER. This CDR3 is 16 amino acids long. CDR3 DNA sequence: TGCGCCAGCAGCCAAGGTGGTATGGCGCGGATCAGAGGCTACACCTTC. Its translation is CASSQGGMARIRGYTF.

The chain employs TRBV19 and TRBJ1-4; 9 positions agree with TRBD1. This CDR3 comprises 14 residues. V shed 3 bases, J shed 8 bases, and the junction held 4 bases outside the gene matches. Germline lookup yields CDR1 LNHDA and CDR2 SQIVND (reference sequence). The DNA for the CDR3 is TGTGCCAGTAGTATGGGACAGGGAGTCGAAAAACTGTTTTTT. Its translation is CASSMGQGVEKLFF.

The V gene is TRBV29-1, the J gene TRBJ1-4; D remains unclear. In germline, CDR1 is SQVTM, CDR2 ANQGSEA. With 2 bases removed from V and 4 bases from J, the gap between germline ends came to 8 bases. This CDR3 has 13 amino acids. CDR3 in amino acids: CSVEIQDNEKLFF. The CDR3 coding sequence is TGCAGCGTTGAAATCCAGGATAATGAAAAACTGTTTTTT.

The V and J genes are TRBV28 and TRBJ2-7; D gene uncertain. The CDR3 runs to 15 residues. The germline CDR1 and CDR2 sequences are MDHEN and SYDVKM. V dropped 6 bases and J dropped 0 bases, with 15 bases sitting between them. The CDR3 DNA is TGTGCCAGCAGCCCCGCGCGTAGGAGCTCCTACGAGCAGTACTTC. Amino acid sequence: CASSPARRSSYEQYF.

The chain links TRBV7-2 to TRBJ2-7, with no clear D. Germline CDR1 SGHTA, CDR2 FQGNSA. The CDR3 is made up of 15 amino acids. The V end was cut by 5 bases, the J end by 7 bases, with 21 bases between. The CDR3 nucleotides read TGTGCCAGCAGCCCCCGAGCACTCACACGAGGAGAGCAGTACTTC. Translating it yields CASSPRALTRGEQYF. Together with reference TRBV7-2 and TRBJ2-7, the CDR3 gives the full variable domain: GAGVSQSPSNKVTEKGKDVELRCDPISGHTALYWYRQSLGQGLEFLIYFQGNSAPDKSGLPSDRFSAERTGGSVSTLTIQRTQQEDSAVYLCASSPRALTRGEQYFGPGTRLTVT.

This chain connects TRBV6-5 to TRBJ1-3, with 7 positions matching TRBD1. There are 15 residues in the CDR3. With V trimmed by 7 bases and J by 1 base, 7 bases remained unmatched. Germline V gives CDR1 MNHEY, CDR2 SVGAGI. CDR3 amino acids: CASTRQGRSGNTIYF. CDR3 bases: TGTGCCAGCACACGACAGGGCCGATCTGGAAACACCATATATTTT.

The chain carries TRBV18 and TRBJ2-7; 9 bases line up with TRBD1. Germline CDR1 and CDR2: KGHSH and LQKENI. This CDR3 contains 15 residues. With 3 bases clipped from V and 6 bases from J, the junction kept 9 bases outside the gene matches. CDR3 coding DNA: TGTGCCAGCTCACCTCGGGACAGGGTTCTCCCCGAGCAGTACGTC. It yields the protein CASSPRDRVLPEQYV.

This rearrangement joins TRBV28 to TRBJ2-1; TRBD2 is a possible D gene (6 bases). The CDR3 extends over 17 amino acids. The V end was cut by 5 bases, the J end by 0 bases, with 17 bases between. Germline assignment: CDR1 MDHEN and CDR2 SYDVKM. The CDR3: CASSPLERRGSYNEQFF. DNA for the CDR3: TGTGCCAGCAGTCCCCTGGAGAGGCGGGGCTCCTACAATGAGCAGTTCTTC.

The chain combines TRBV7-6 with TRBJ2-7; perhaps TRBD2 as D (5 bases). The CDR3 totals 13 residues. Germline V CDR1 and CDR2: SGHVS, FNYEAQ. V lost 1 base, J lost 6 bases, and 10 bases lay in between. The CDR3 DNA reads TGTGCCAGCAGCTTAGTCGGGGTTGGCGAGCAGTACTTC. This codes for CASSLVGVGEQYF.

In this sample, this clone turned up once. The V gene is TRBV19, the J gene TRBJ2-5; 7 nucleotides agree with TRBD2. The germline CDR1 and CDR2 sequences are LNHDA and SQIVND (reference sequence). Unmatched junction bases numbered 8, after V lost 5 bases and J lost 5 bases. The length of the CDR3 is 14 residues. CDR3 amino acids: CASSPGGSGETQYF. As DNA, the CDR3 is TGTGCCAGTAGTCCCGGGGGGTCTGGGGAGACCCAGTACTTC.

The chain's CDR3 is CASSLGRGRTGELFF. In DNA form, the CDR3 reads TGTGCCAGCAGCCTCGGGAGAGGGCGGACCGGGGAGCTGTTTTTT. This sequence joins TRBV3-1 (or the pseudogene TRBV3-2) and TRBJ2-2, with D tentatively TRBD2 (6 bases). The V gene's germline CDR1 is LGHDT and CDR2 YNNKEL (reference sequence). V shed 4 bases and J shed 5 bases, with 14 bases lying between them. This CDR3 comprises 15 residues.

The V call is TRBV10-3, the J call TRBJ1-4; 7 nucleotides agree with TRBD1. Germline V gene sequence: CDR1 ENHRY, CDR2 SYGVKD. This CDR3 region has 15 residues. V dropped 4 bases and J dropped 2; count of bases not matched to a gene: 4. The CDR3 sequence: CAISGDRDTNEKLFF. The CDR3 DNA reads TGTGCCATCAGTGGCGACAGGGATACTAATGAAAAACTGTTTTTT.

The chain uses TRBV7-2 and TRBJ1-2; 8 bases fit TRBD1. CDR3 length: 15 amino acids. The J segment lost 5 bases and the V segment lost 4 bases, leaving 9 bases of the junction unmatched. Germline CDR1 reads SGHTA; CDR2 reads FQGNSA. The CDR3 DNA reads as TGTGCCAGCAGCTCAACCGGACAGGGTTTATATGGCTACACCTTC. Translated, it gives CASSSTGQGLYGYTF.

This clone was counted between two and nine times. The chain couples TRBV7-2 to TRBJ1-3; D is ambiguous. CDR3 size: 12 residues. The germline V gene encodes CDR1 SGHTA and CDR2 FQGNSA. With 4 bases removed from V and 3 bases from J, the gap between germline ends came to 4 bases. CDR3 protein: CASSYGGNTIYF. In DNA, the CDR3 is TGTGCCAGCAGCTACGGTGGAAACACCATATATTTT.

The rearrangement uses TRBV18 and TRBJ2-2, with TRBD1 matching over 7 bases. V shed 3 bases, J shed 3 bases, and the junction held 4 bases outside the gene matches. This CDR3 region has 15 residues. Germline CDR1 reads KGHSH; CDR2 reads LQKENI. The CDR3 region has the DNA TGTGCCAGCTCACCTCGGCAGGGGGACACCGGGGAGCTGTTTTTT. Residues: CASSPRQGDTGELFF. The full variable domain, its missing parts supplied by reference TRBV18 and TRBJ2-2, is NAGVMQNPRHLVRRRGQEARLRCSPMKGHSHVYWYRQLPEEGLKFMVYLQKENIIDESGMPKERFSAEFPKEGPSILRIQQVVRGDSAAYFCASSPRQGDTGELFFGEGSRLTVL.

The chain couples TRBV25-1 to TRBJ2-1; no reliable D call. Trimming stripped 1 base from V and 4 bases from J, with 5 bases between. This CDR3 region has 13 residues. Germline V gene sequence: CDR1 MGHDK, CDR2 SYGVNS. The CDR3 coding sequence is TGTGCCAGCAGTGAATTTAATTACAATGAGCAGTTCTTC. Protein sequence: CASSEFNYNEQFF.